The clone carrying this T cell receptor beta chain was picked up one time. The antigen is not known. The data derive from a study of cytomegalovirus exposure and HLA in healthy donors. V lost 4 bases and J lost 5, with 15 bases in between. This CDR3 comprises 15 residues. Per the germline V gene, CDR1 is MDHEN and CDR2 is SYDVKM. In the PCR, 60 Vbeta and 13 Jbeta primers were used. Sequenced by immunoSEQ multiplex PCR; TCRdb stores in-frame clones only, minus some. The table records roughly 110,000 clones, 65% to 75% of them present only once. Notes on the study in general: For most TCR sequences rarity was the rule, although some public TCRs occurred in many donors.

The TCR comes from a man aged 30-40 years in good health and CMV-seropositive. The sequencing sample was made of PBMCs. J is TRBJ2-1 and V is TRBV28, with D perhaps matching TRBD1 (6 bases). CDR3 nucleotides: TGTGCCAGCAGTTACGGACAGTCCTTCAACAATGAGCAGTTCTTC. As protein: CASSYGQSFNNEQFF.